The T cell receptor (beta chain) described here comes from a study of T cells in Graves' hyperthyroidism and ophthalmopathy. Broader study findings: Classification by a 13 V-J model distinguished ophthalmopathy from stable hyperthyroidism.

This clonotype was detected many times. Its antigen is undetermined. TCR beta CDR3 regions were amplified from RNA. RT-PCR in the first round (using the HTBI primer set) targeted the TCR CDR3. TCRdb reprocessed the multiplex PCR reads with MiXCR, giving one entry per CDR3 protein. This table holds about 640,000 distinct CDR3 sequences, about a fifth found once. The sample comprised blood. The sequence derives from a young man with Graves' ophthalmopathy.

CDR3 bases: TGTGCCAGTAGCGGTCAGGTCCATGAGCAGTTCTTC. As protein: CASSGQVHEQFF. The chain links TRBV19 to TRBJ2-1; D remains unclear. Germline V gene lookup returns CDR1 LNHDA and CDR2 SQIVND (reference sequence). V gave up 6 bases and J gave up 8 bases, with 11 bases separating them. This CDR3 has 12 residues.